This TCR beta chain was captured by sequencing in a study of T cells in Graves' hyperthyroidism and ophthalmopathy. The germline V gene has CDR1 LNHDA and CDR2 SQIVND (reference sequence). The V segment lost 5 bases and the J segment 5 bases; nucleotides outside the gene matches: 7. The CDR3 has 15 residues. This clonotype turned up a few times. RNA transcripts were the template for amplifying TCR beta CDR3 regions. With the HTBI primer set, the TCR CDR3 went through a first round of RT-PCR. A single record per CDR3 protein comes from TCRdb applying MiXCR to the multiplex PCR reads. The profile shows fewer than 450,000 distinct CDR3 sequences, about 15% of them singletons.

The sequence was collected from a woman aged 55-75 years with Graves' ophthalmopathy. This chain connects TRBV19 to TRBJ1-1, with TRBD1 matching over 11 bases. Input material: blood. Here the CDR3 reads CASSPRDRGKTEAFF. CDR3 nucleotides: TGTGCCAGTAGTCCTCGGGACAGGGGGAAAACTGAAGCTTTCTTT.